These 3 T cell receptor beta chains originate from one sample sequenced in a study of cytomegalovirus exposure and HLA in healthy donors. Repertoires were generated with immunoSEQ multiplex PCR, while TCRdb's copy carries only in-frame clones and drops some. The table has 150,000 to 170,000 clones, about 86% seen once. Material: PBMCs. These receptors all come from a human donor in good health.

This rearrangement joins TRBV30 to TRBJ2-5; 13 nucleotides line up with TRBD2. Losses at the gene ends were 8 bases for V and 3 bases for J; bases not matched to a gene: 6. The CDR3 consists of 14 residues. Per germline, CDR1 GTSNPN and CDR2 SVGIG (reference sequence). This CDR3 is CAITSGRGKETQYF. CDR3 coding DNA: TGTGCCATTACTAGCGGGAGGGGCAAAGAGACCCAGTACTTC. Using reference TRBV30 and TRBJ2-5 for the parts outside the CDR3, the full variable domain is SQTIHQWPATLVQPVGSPLSLECTVEGTSNPNLYWYRQAAGRGLQLLFYSVGIGQISSEVPQNLSASRPQDRQFILSSKKLLLSDSGFYLCAITSGRGKETQYFGPGTRLLVL.

The V call is TRBV5-6, the J call TRBJ2-3; TRBD2 matches at 7 bases. Germline V gene data show CDR1 as SGHDT and CDR2 as YYEEEE. This CDR3 has 15 amino acids. Germline trimming cut 4 bases from V and 1 base from J; bases unmatched to any gene: 6. This chain's CDR3 is CASSRLAQRTDTQYF. CDR3 nucleotides: TGTGCCAGCAGCCGACTAGCCCAACGCACAGATACGCAGTATTTT.

In nucleotides, the CDR3 is TGTGCCAGCAGCTTAGATGGGAGAGAAGCTTTCTTT. The encoded protein is CASSLDGREAFF. The chain joins TRBV11-2 to TRBJ1-1; D unclear. V lost 0 bases and J 8 bases, leaving 7 bases between the germline ends. Germline V CDR1 and CDR2: SGHAT, FQNNGV. CDR3 length: 12 residues.